Sequencing of this T cell receptor beta chain was carried out in a study of cytomegalovirus exposure and HLA in healthy donors (dated 2017 in TCRdb). Background on the whole study: An earlier analysis of approximately 640 of the donors reported approximately 300 Gb of sequence data and some 120 million unique TCR beta sequences from around 200 million T cells. All discovery cohort repertoires had been generated using a single sequencing platform. Of the roughly 400 genotyped donors, over 80% were placed in the genetic ancestry cluster associated with self-reported Caucasian donors. An early release that covered fewer than 800 HLA-typed donors contained about 290 gigabases of sequencing data and tens of millions of unique TCR sequences. Class I and class II HLA loci were covered by the typing at four-digit resolution. Alongside the repertoire data, information on donor age, sex, ethnicity and CMV serostatus was compiled. On average, 235,054 unique TCR beta nucleotide sequences were sequenced per donor among 398 genotyped donors of the cohort, with about 19% of those sequences being non-productive. The study aimed to test whether signatures of past pathogen exposure could be identified by cataloging public T cell receptors. In addition to the first cohort of approximately 670 subjects, a separate validation cohort of approximately 120 different subjects was used. An earlier analysis of several hundred of the donors applied high-throughput TCR beta sequencing to assess whether each TCR beta V gene segment acted as functional or pseudogenic. Typing coverage differed by locus: A, B, C, DRB1 and DQB1 were typed in roughly 620-630 donors, DQA1 in roughly 510, DPA1 in roughly 590, and DPB1 in roughly 450. To study patterns of TCR occurrence, a later analysis re-analyzed previously published TCR beta repertoires from under 750 donors and added high-resolution HLA genotyping. Rather than using new phenotypic data, the later analysis identified candidate immune exposures from TCR beta sequences and from how often those sequences occurred across donors. In a later genetic analysis, genome-wide SNP genotypes for about 65% of the roughly 700 donors were used, and that subset was treated as a discovery cohort. About five DR-DQ haplotypes were treated as single units for association and clustering because of strong linkage in the cohort. The study used immunosequencing to profile the T cell repertoires of around 600 subjects and linked those repertoires to cytomegalovirus serostatus. To predict cytomegalovirus infection status, the study brought together high-throughput TCR immunosequencing, statistical association of individual TCRs with disease status, and machine learning. What the research found in general, with its limitations: At a false discovery rate of 0.05, a later analysis linked around 15,000 TCR beta sequences to specific HLA alleles. Some IMGT-functional V segments, including TRBV6-2 and TRBV6-3, could not be told apart with the 87-base-pair reads, so those segments were excluded. The authors suggested that the approach could potentially be extended to other disease states and immunological phenotypes. Roughly uniform sequencing depth across donors was assumed in presence/absence analyses, although this assumption may not hold. In vitro tests confirmed that a few of the cytomegalovirus-associated TCR beta chains recognize cytomegalovirus antigens. Broadly in line with IMGT annotations, most TCR beta V segments showed up in productive rearrangements about 90% or about 30% of the time in an earlier analysis of around 600 of the donors. In both the original and validation cohorts, the classifier was reported to diagnose cytomegalovirus status with high specificity and sensitivity. Assigning TCR associations to individual alleles was difficult when HLA alleles, especially DR and DQ, strongly co-occurred. In a later analysis, several top co-occurrence clusters were reported to appear linked to parvovirus B19, influenza, CMV and Epstein-Barr virus. A cluster of highly shared sequence variants was judged likely to represent a technical artifact of the sequencing pipeline. A total of 150 or so TCR beta chains were listed by the study as associated with cytomegalovirus. A further reported finding was that TCR beta sequences accurately predicted the HLA-A and HLA-B alleles for most subjects in the first cohort. Roughly 17 rarely observed V segments, including chromosome 9 orphons, were excluded from the earlier analysis of a few hundred of the donors because counts were too low. CMV serostatus was the only immune exposure information available for the cohort. In a later analysis, the rate of TCR association differed among HLA loci, with DRB1 alleles having the most associated TCRs and HLA-C alleles having the fewest. In a later analysis, HLA-associated TCR beta chains showed more clonal expansion and lower generation probabilities than non-associated chains that were equally common. A later genetic analysis reported fewer N-insertions in productive TCRs among donors in an Asian-associated ancestry cluster than the approximately 700-donor mean. A later analysis found that most CMV-associated TCR beta chains appeared HLA-restricted, with HLA associations seemingly driven largely by CMV exposure. Most TCR sequences were observed very rarely across donors, whereas some public TCRs were present in many individuals. Because HLA typing was unavailable for some donors at each locus, only the typed subset was used in association tests. V-gene and J-gene trimming of TCR beta chains was associated with a missense DCLRE1C variant in a later genetic analysis, and the association was replicated in an independent cohort. Linkage disequilibrium might explain the correlated functional status among segregating V segments, but an unknown experimental factor could not be ruled out. This cohort had only TCR beta chains sequenced, and the lack of alpha or paired-chain data limited which features could be detected.

The protocol used for the library was the immunoSEQ multiplex PCR assay. The multiplex PCR relied on a mix of 60 forward primers for TCR Vbeta segments and 13 reverse primers for TCR Jbeta segments. Amplification of the CDR3 region of rearranged TCR beta genes was performed with a multiplex PCR assay on genomic DNA. On the Illumina HiSeq System, the amplified TCR beta libraries were sequenced as 87-base-pair reads. Per the authors' processing: In a later analysis, around 80 million unique TCR beta chains were counted across the roughly 670 repertoires, and roughly 11 million of these chains were shared by at least two donors. Raw reads were error-corrected and collapsed into unique sequences with a nearest-neighbor algorithm that merged closely related sequences to remove PCR and sequencing errors. V, D and J gene segments were assigned by aligning CDR3 sequences to IMGT reference sequences. For a sequence to be retained, a match of at least six nucleotides to both a V gene segment and a J gene segment was required. Rearrangements were classified as productive when the CDR3 lacked stop codons and remained in frame with V and J, and all other rearrangements were classified as non-productive. Following IMGT convention, CDR3 was defined as the stretch from the second conserved V-encoded cysteine up to the conserved J-encoded phenylalanine. The earlier analysis of about 530 of the donors excluded any sequence lacking an unambiguous match to a single V gene segment. An earlier analysis of a few hundred of the donors classified V segments as functional when productive rearrangements were above 56.7% and as segregating when the standard deviation between donors was above 5%. To diagnose cytomegalovirus status from the catalog of TCR beta chain sequences, a statistical classification framework was built. In a later analysis, V and J genes were assigned by comparing TCR nucleotide sequences against IMGT/GENE-DB human TR gene sequences. The TCRdist pipeline was used in a later analysis to assign CDR3 sequences and most-parsimonious VDJ recombination scenarios. In a later analysis, each TCR beta chain was defined by its CDR3 amino acid sequence together with its V-gene family, and reads without a unique V-gene family were excluded. In a later analysis, 500 to 650 highly shared, low-generation-probability nucleotide sequences were removed to address suspected cross-contamination and a sequencing artifact. For each public chain, a later analysis derived a clonal expansion index from normalized ranks of inferred template counts within each repertoire. A later analysis computed generation probabilities with a VDJ recombination model fitted to out-of-frame rearrangements, and checked the results against IGoR. In a later analysis, TCR-TCR, TCR-HLA and TCR-CMV co-occurrence was scored with hypergeometric tests, and a repertoire-size bias correction was applied to TCR pairs. False discovery rates were estimated in a later analysis by permuting HLA or CMV assignments 20 times. In a later analysis, co-occurring TCRs were grouped with DBSCAN, and TCRdist sequence similarity was added when clustering was performed within HLA-allele-positive subsets. Repertoires with fewer than 30,000 or more than 120,000 public chains, plus five repertoires with anomalous nucleotide sharing, were excluded from co-occurrence clustering. What TCRdb holds here is the immuneACCESS table cut down to in-frame rearrangements. Part of the clones is not present; checked against another copy, under half of the missing clones reflect an unresolved V gene, and the others are unexplained. Clone size and the V and J calls come from that table; the DNA yielded D and trimming. The sample table holds about 160,000 clones, of which about three quarters were seen once. The ten largest clones add up to roughly 1.9% of the sample.

The CDR3 holds 14 amino acids from the cysteine to the phenylalanine. The entry retains the CDR3 DNA only, 42 bases that are in frame from base 1. CDR1 is given as LNHDA and CDR2 as SQIVND, both from the germline V gene (reference sequence). V is pruned by 8 bases and J by 2 bases, leaving 6 bases of the junction without a gene match. This clone showed up just once. No cognate antigen has been identified for it. Nothing much larger sits one base from this clone, and base qualities are not available. The cohort was made up of 650 to 700 healthy bone marrow donors. At the time of sampling, all cohort members were nominally healthy, though unrecorded immune exposures were likely present. The donor tested CMV seronegative, placing the donor among the 350 or so seronegative members of the cohort. A peripheral blood sample was provided by each donor, and peripheral blood mononuclear cells were used for TCR beta sequencing. Genomic DNA extraction from the blood cell samples was performed with the Qiagen DNeasy Blood Extraction Kit.

Sequencing used PBMCs. This clonotype originated in a female donor in good health and CMV-seronegative. The chain is assembled from TRBV19 and TRBJ2-7; TRBD2 lines up with 10 middle nucleotides. The DNA is TGTGCCAGTTCACCCCTAGCGGGGGCCTACGAGCAGTACTTC. Its translation reads: CASSPLAGAYEQYF.